The present T cell receptor (beta chain) was sequenced within a study of blood T cell repertoires in COVID-19. Study in general: The United States, Italy and Spain provided the acute and convalescent COVID-19 samples. The analysed material was cDNA or gDNA that came from T cells, B-cell-depleted T cells, or PBMCs.

Those enrolled in Seattle joined during active infection and were followed longitudinally afterward. Per the original methods: Cell counts per sample came from amplifying reference gene primers. Assay: immunoSEQ multiplex PCR; the TCRdb copy retains only in-frame clones and omits some. V, J and clone size are those of that table, while D and trimming were read from the DNA. The table records about 150,000 clones, approximately 91% of them present only once. Sample: peripheral blood. The sequence came from a man between 18 and 29 years old with COVID-19, enrolled during active disease.

The CDR3 region is CASSPGQGIDEQYF. For the CDR3, the DNA is TGTGCCAGCTCACCTGGACAGGGTATCGACGAGCAGTACTTC. V is TRBV18 and J is TRBJ2-7, with 8 bases matching TRBD1. From germline, CDR1 is KGHSH and CDR2 LQKENI. The CDR3 totals 14 residues. Trimming took 3 bases from V and 5 from J; bases not matched to a gene: 6. The entire variable domain, with the rest obtained from reference TRBV18 and TRBJ2-7, is as follows: NAGVMQNPRHLVRRRGQEARLRCSPMKGHSHVYWYRQLPEEGLKFMVYLQKENIIDESGMPKERFSAEFPKEGPSILRIQQVVRGDSAAYFCASSPGQGIDEQYFGPGTRLTVT.